This TCR beta chain was found in a study of blood T cells in healthy people across ages. A sample-barcoded 5' primer and a J-beta primer mix were used in a second PCR of roughly 6 to 11 cycles. TCRdb called the 5' RACE reads again in MiXCR, with one record for every CDR3 protein. In the table there are approximately 850,000 distinct CDR3 sequences, around 43% of which are singletons. This clonotype has just a few counts. From germline, CDR1 is DFQATT and CDR2 SNEGSKA (reference sequence). CDR3 length equals 14 residues. Trimming removed 3 bases from V and 0 bases from J, with 8 bases in between. This TCR was recovered from a man in his 60s in good health. The chain carries TRBV20-1 and TRBJ2-2; tentative D call: TRBD1 (5 bases). The sequenced sample was blood. The CDR3: CSARWGANTGELFF. CDR3 nucleotide sequence: TGCAGTGCTAGGTGGGGCGCGAACACCGGGGAGCTGTTTTTT.